The clone carrying this T cell receptor beta chain was counted many times. The data were obtained in a study of T cells in Graves' hyperthyroidism and ophthalmopathy. RNA transcripts were the template for amplifying TCR beta CDR3 regions. RT-PCR in the first round (using the HTBI primer set) targeted the TCR CDR3. TCRdb reanalysed the multiplex PCR reads using MiXCR and keeps one entry per CDR3 protein. The table shows fewer than 350,000 distinct CDR3 sequences, with more than 10% occurring only once. Germline values: CDR1 GTSNPN, CDR2 SVGIG (reference sequence). The CDR3 has 14 amino acids. V trimming: 3 bases; J trimming: 4 bases; junction bases outside the gene matches: 2.

This receptor was taken from a woman in her twenties or thirties with Graves' hyperthyroidism that later progressed to Graves' ophthalmopathy. The J gene is TRBJ2-3, the V gene TRBV30; 12 positions agree with TRBD2. Input material: blood. CDR3 in amino acids: CAWSLAGGADTQYF. CDR3 coding DNA: TGTGCCTGGAGCCTAGCGGGAGGGGCAGATACGCAGTATTTT.